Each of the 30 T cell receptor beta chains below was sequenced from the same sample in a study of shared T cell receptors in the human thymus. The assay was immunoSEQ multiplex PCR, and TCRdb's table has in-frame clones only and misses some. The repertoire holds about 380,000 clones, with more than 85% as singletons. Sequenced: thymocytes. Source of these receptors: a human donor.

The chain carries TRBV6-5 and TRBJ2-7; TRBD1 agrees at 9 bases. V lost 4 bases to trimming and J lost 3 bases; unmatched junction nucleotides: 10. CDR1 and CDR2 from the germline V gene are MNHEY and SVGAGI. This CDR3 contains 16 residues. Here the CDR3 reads CASSSPFRDRDYEQYF. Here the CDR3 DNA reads TGTGCCAGCAGTTCCCCATTCCGGGACAGGGACTACGAGCAGTACTTC.

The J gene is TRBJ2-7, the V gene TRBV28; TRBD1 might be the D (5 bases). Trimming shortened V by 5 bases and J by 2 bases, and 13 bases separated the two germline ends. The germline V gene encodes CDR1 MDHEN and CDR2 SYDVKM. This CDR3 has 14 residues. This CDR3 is CASSGRGPPYEQYF. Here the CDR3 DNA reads TGTGCCAGCAGTGGAAGGGGCCCCCCCTACGAGCAGTACTTC. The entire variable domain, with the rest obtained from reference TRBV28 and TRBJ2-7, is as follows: DVKVTQSSRYLVKRTGEKVFLECVQDMDHENMFWYRQDPGLGLRLIYFSYDVKMKEKGDIPEGYSVSREKKERFSLILESASTNQTSMYLCASSGRGPPYEQYFGPGTRLTVT.

CDR3: CAIGIGASGRAGTGTQYF. The CDR3 nucleotides are TGTGCCATCGGGATCGGGGCTAGCGGGAGGGCTGGGACTGGTACGCAGTATTTT. The gene calls are TRBV10-3 and TRBJ2-3; 12 bases align to TRBD2. The CDR3 runs 18 residues. V dropped 8 bases and J dropped 8; count of bases not matched to a gene: 20. Germline CDR1 is ENHRY and CDR2 is SYGVKD.

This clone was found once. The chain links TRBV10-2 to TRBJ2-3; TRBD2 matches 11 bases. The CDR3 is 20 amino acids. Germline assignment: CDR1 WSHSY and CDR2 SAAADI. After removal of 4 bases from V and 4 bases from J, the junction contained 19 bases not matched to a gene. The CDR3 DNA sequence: TGCGCCAGCAGTGGATTCCGGGCTAGCGGGAGGCCCGCCATCCCAGATACGCAGTATTTT. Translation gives CASSGFRASGRPAIPDTQYF.

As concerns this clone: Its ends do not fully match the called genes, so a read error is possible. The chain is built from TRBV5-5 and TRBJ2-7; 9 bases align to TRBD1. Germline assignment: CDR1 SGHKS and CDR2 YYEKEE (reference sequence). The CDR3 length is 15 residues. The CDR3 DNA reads TGTGCCAGCAGATTGGGACAGGGTAGCTCCTACGAGCAGTACTTC. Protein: CASRLGQGSSYEQYF.

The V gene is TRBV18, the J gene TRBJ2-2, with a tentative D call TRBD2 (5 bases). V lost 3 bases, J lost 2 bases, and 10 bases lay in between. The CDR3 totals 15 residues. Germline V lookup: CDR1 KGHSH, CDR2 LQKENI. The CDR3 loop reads CASSPRTPNTGELFF. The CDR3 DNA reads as TGTGCCAGCTCACCGCGGACTCCTAACACCGGGGAGCTGTTTTTT.

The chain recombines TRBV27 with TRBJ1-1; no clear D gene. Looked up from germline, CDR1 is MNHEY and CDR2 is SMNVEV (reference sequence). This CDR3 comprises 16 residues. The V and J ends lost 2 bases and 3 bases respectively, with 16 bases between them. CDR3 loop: CASSLIRRGVYTEAFF. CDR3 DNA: TGTGCCAGCAGTTTAATACGACGGGGAGTGTACACTGAAGCTTTCTTT.

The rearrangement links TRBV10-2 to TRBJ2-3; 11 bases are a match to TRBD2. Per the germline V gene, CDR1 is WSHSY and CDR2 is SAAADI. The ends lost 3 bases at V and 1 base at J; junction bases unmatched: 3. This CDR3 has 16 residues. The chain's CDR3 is CASSELAGVRTDTQYF. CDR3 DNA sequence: TGCGCCAGCAGTGAACTAGCGGGAGTGCGCACAGATACGCAGTATTTT.

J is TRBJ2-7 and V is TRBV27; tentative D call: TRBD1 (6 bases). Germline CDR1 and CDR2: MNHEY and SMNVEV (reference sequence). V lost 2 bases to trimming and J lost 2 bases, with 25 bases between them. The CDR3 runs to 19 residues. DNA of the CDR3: TGTGCCAGCAGTTTACCGCCGACAGAACAGACAGGCGTTACCTACGAGCAGTACTTC. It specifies CASSLPPTEQTGVTYEQYF.

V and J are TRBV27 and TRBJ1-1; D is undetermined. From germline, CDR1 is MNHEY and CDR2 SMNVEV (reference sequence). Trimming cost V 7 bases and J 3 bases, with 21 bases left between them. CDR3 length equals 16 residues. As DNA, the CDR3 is TGTGCCAGCACCCCCCCCCGAGGGCGCACGGACACTGAAGCTTTCTTT. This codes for CASTPPRGRTDTEAFF.

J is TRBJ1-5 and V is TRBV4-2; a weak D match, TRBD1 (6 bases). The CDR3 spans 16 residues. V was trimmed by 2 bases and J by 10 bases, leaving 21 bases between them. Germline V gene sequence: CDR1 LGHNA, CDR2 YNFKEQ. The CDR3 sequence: CASSQRTAPNLGPQHF. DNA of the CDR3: TGTGCCAGCAGCCAACGGACAGCGCCTAACCTAGGACCCCAGCATTTT.

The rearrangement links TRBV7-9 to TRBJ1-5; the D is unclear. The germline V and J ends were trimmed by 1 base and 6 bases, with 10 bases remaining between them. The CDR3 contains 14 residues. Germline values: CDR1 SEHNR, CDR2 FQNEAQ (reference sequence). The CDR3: CASSLGGLGQPQHF. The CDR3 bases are TGTGCCAGCAGCTTAGGTGGGCTTGGTCAGCCCCAGCATTTT.

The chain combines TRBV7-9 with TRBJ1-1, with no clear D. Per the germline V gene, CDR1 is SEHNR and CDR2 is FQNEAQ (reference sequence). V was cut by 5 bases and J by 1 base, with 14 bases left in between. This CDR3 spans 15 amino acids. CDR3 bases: TGTGCCAGCAGCCCGATGGACGGAACGAACACTGAAGCTTTCTTT. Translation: CASSPMDGTNTEAFF. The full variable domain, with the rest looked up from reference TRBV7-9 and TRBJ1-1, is DTGVSQNPRHKITKRGQNVTFRCDPISEHNRLYWYRQTLGQGPEFLTYFQNEAQLEKSRLLSDRFSAERPKGSFSTLEIQRTEQGDSAMYLCASSPMDGTNTEAFFGQGTRLTVV.

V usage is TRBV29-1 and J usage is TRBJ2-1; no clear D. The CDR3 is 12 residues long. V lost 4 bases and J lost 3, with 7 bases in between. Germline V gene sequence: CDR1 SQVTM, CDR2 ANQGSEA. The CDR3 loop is CSVGGDYNEQFF. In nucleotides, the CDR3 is TGCAGCGTTGGTGGCGACTACAATGAGCAGTTCTTC.

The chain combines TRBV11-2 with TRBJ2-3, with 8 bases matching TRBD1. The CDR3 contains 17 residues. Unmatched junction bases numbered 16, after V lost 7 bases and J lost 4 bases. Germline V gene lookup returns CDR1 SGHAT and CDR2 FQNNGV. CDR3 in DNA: TGTGCCAGCACCCCGGCGCAGGACAGGGTTACGGCAGATACGCAGTATTTT. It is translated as CASTPAQDRVTADTQYF.

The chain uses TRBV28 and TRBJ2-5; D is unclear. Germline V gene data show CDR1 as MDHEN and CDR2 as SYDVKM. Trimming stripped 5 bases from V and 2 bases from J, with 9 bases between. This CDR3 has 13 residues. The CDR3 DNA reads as TGTGCCAGCAGTCCTGACGGACAAGAGACCCAGTACTTC. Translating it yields CASSPDGQETQYF.

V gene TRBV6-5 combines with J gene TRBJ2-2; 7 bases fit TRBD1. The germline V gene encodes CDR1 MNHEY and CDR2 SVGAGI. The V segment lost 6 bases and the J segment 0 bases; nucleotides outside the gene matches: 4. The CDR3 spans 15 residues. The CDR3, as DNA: TGTGCCAGCAGCTCGGGACAGACGAACACCGGGGAGCTGTTTTTT. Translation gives CASSSGQTNTGELFF.

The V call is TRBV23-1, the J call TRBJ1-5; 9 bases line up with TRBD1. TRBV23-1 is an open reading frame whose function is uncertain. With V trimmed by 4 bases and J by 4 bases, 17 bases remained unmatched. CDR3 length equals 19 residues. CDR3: CASSPRLRTGAQGNQPQHF. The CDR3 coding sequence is TGCGCCAGCAGTCCCAGATTGAGGACAGGGGCCCAAGGAAATCAGCCCCAGCATTTT.

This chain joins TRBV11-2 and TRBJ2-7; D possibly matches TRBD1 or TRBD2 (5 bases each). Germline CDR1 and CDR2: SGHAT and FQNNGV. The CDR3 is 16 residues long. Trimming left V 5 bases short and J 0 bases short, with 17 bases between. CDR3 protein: CASSPDPGRRSYEQYF. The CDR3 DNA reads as TGTGCCAGCAGCCCAGACCCGGGACGCCGCTCCTACGAGCAGTACTTC. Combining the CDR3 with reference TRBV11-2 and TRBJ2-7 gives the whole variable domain EAGVAQSPRYKIIEKRQSVAFWCNPISGHATLYWYQQILGQGPKLLIQFQNNGVVDDSQLPKDRFSAERLKGVDSTLKIQPAKLEDSAVYLCASSPDPGRRSYEQYFGPGTRLTVT.

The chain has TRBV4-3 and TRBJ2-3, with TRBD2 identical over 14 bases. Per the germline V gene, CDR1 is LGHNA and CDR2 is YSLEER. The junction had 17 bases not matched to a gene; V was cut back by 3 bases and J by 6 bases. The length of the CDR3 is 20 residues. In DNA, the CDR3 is TGCGCCAGCAGCCATCCCCCGGGACTAGCGGGAGCGCCAGGCGTGGATACGCAGTATTTT. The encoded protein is CASSHPPGLAGAPGVDTQYF.

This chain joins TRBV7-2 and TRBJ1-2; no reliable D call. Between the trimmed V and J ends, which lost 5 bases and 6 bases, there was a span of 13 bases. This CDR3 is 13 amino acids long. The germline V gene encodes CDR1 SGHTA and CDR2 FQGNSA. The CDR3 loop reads CASSPDDSHGYTF. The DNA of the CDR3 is TGTGCCAGCAGCCCAGACGACTCCCATGGCTACACCTTC. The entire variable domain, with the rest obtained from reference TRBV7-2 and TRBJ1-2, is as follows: GAGVSQSPSNKVTEKGKDVELRCDPISGHTALYWYRQSLGQGLEFLIYFQGNSAPDKSGLPSDRFSAERTGGSVSTLTIQRTQQEDSAVYLCASSPDDSHGYTFGSGTRLTVV.

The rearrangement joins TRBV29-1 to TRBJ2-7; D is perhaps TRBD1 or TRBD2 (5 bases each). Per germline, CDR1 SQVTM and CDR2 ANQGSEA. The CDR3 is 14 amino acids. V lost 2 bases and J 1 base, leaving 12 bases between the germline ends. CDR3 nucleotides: TGCAGCGTTGAAATAAGGGACGGGTCCTACGAGCAGTACTTC. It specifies CSVEIRDGSYEQYF.

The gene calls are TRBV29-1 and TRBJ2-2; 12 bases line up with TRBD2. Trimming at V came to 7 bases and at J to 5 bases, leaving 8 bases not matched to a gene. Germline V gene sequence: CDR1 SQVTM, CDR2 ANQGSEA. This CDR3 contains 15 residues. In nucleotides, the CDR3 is TGCAGCGCCCGACTAGCGGGAGATGGTACCGGGGAGCTGTTTTTT. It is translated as CSARLAGDGTGELFF.

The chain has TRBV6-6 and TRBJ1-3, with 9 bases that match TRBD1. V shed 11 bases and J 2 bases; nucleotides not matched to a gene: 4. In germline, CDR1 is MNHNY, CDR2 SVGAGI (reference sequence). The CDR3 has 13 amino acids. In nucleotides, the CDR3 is TGTGCCGGCTACAGGGGGCCTGGAAACACCATATATTTT. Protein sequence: CAGYRGPGNTIYF.

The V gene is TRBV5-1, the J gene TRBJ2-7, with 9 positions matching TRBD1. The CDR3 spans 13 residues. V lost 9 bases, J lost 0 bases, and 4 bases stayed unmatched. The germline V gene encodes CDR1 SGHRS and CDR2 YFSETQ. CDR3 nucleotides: TGCGCCACTAAGGGACAGGGCTCCTACGAGCAGTACTTC. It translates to CATKGQGSYEQYF.

The CDR3 is CASSPRGLATRQETQYF. The CDR3 DNA follows: TGTGCCAGCAGCCCCCGAGGACTAGCGACACGTCAAGAGACCCAGTACTTC. The J gene is TRBJ2-5, the V gene TRBV11-2, with 9 bases lining up with TRBD2. After removal of 5 bases from V and 2 bases from J, the junction contained 12 bases not matched to a gene. There are 17 residues in the CDR3. CDR1 is SGHAT and CDR2 is FQNNGV in the germline V gene.

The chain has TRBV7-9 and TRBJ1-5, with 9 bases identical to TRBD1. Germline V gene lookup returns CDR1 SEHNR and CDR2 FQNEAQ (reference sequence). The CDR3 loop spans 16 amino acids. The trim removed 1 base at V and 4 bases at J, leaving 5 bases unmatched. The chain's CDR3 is CASSLDYRGRNQPQHF. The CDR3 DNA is TGTGCCAGCAGCTTAGACTACAGGGGGCGGAATCAGCCCCAGCATTTT. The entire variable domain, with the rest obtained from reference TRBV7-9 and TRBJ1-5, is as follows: DTGVSQNPRHKITKRGQNVTFRCDPISEHNRLYWYRQTLGQGPEFLTYFQNEAQLEKSRLLSDRFSAERPKGSFSTLEIQRTEQGDSAMYLCASSLDYRGRNQPQHFGDGTRLSIL.

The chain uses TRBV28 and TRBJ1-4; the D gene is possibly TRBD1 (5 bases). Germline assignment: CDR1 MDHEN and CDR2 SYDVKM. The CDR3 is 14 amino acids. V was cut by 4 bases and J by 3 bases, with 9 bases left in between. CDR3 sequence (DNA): TGTGCCAGCAGTTCGACAGTCCCTAATGAAAAACTGTTTTTT. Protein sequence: CASSSTVPNEKLFF.

The CDR3 here is CASSWTGTGGAGANVLTF. CDR3 sequence (DNA): TGTGCCAGCAGTTGGACCGGGACAGGGGGCGCTGGGGCCAACGTCCTGACTTTC. The chain has TRBV2 and TRBJ2-6, with 12 nucleotides matching TRBD1. Germline V CDR1 and CDR2: SNHLY, FYNNEI. V lost 5 bases, J lost 2 bases, and 7 bases stayed unmatched. CDR3 length: 18 amino acids.

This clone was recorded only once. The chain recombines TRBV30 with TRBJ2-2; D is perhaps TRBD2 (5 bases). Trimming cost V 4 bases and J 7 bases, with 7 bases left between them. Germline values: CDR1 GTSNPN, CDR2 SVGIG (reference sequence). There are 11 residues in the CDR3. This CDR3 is CAWTRGGELFF. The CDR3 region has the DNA TGTGCCTGGACCCGGGGCGGGGAGCTGTTTTTT.